What follows describes a single T cell receptor (beta chain). This clone was observed a single time. Its cognate antigen has yet to be identified. No base quality information exists; no much larger clone differs at one position. The library was made by the immunoSEQ multiplex PCR assay. TCRdb retrieved this table from immuneACCESS and kept in-frame rearrangements only. Not all clones are present; in checked studies, unresolved V genes account for under half, and no reason is known for the remainder. The sample profile shows roughly 70,000 clones; roughly nine tenths of them were found once. 4% to 5% of the sample lies in the top ten. The data originate from a study of technical replicates of blood from several donors (dated by TCRdb to 2016 to 2017). The V end loses 4 bases and the J end loses 3 bases, and a stretch of 8 bases separates them. The CDR3 numbers 13 residues from cysteine through phenylalanine. Only the CDR3 part of the read is kept: 39 bases, read in frame from the first base. CDR1 and CDR2, per the germline V gene, are MGHRA and YSYEKL.

The specimen sequenced was PBMCs. The chain couples TRBV4-1 to TRBJ2-3, with TRBD2 perhaps the D gene, on 6 matching bases. The receptor was derived from a human donor in good health. Some clones in this sample may be carry-over from other donors' samples. The CDR3 region has the sequence CASSPGRTDTQYF. The nucleotide sequence is TGCGCCAGCAGCCCCGGGAGAACAGATACGCAGTATTTT.